This is a list of T cell receptor beta chains from one sample in a study of blood T cell repertoires in COVID-19. Using immunoSEQ multiplex PCR, the repertoire was profiled, and TCRdb retains in-frame clones only, with some absent. The table has 200,000 to 300,000 clones, 75% to 90% seen once; the top ten hold over 0.75%. The sequencing sample was made of PBMCs or T cells enriched from blood (not recorded which). The receptor set was obtained from a man aged 45-60 years who had been exposed to COVID-19. CDR3s include the opening cysteine and the closing phenylalanine or tryptophan.

len	v_gene	j_gene	CDR3aa
16	TRBV5-1	TRBJ1-3	CASSLGGTFSGNTIYF
13	TRBV27	TRBJ1-2	CASSFRLSYGYTF
15	TRBV5-4	TRBJ2-3	CASSLGGDLTDTQYF
16	TRBV30	TRBJ1-3	CAWSQGTGPSGNTIYF
17	TRBV7-9	TRBJ1-4	CASSPGQSYTTNEKLFF
14	TRBV6-5	TRBJ1-3	CASISNRAGNTIYF
15	TRBV28	TRBJ1-1	CASSSRKQGSTEAFF
15	TRBV4-2	TRBJ2-1	CASSPEAGDYNEQFF
14	TRBV5-1	TRBJ2-3	CASRRAGGEDTQYF
14	TRBV27	TRBJ1-2	CASGLKGQGAGYTF
16	TRBV4-2	TRBJ1-2	CASSQDLRGRDYGYTF
16	TRBV11-3	TRBJ2-1	CASSLGGLSSYNEQFF
15	TRBV30	TRBJ2-1	CAWSVRGSSYNEQFF
16	TRBV5-1	TRBJ2-7	CASSLGPRGLVYEQYF
12	TRBV29-1	TRBJ1-3	CSVGVSGNTIYF